This T cell receptor beta chain was recorded in a study of glioma-infiltrating T cells after dendritic cell vaccination. On the study more broadly: Treatment, given 2003 to 2012, was autologous tumor lysate-pulsed dendritic cell vaccination.

There are a few counts of this clone. Its antigen is unidentified. Study results and limitations: Higher pretreatment TIL content predicted longer progression-free time and survival.

V shed 3 bases and J shed 10 bases, with 20 bases lying between them. The CDR3 runs 15 residues. Germline V gives CDR1 SGHRS, CDR2 YFSETQ. This table comes from immunoSEQ multiplex PCR, and its TCRdb copy is limited to in-frame clones, with some not included. In the table there are tens of thousands of clones, around 81% of which are singletons. Only patients with spare fresh-frozen tumor and over two years of follow-up were included. No glioblastoma patient carried an isocitrate dehydrogenase mutation. The source material was blood, sampled before dendritic cell vaccination. The sequence derives from a human donor with glioblastoma. The chain couples TRBV5-1 to TRBJ2-1; tentative D call: TRBD1 (8 bases). In nucleotides, the CDR3 is TGCGCCAGCAGCTCGGGGGGACAGGAGGTGTACGAGCAGTTCTTC. Encoded protein: CASSSGGQEVYEQFF. Full variable domain (outside the CDR3, taken from reference TRBV5-1 and TRBJ2-1): KAGVTQTPRYLIKTRGQQVTLSCSPISGHRSVSWYQQTPGQGLQFLFEYFSETQRNKGNFPGRFSGRQFSNSRSEMNVSTLELGDSALYLCASSSGGQEVYEQFFGPGTRLTVL.